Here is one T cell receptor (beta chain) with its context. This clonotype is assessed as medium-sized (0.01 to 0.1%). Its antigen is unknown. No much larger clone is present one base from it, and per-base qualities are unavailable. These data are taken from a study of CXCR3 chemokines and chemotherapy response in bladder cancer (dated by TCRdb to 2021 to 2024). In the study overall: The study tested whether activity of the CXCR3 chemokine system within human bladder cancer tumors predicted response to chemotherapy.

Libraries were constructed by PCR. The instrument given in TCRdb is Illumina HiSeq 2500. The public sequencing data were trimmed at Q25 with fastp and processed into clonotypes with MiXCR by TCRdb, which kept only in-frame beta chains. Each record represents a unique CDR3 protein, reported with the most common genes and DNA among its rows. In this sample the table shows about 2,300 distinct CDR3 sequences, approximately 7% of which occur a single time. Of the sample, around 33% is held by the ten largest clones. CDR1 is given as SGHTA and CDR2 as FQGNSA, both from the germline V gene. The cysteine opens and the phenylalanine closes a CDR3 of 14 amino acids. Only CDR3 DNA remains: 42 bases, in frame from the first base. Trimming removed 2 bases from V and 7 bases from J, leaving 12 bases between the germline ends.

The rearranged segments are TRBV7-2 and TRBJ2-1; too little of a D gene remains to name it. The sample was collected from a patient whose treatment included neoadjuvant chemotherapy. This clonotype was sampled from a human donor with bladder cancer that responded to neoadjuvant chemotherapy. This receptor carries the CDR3 CASSLNSARNEQFF. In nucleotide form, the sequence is TGTGCCAGCAGCTTAAACAGTGCAAGGAATGAGCAGTTCTTC.